This passage covers 14 T cell receptor beta chains from one sample sequenced in a study of response to subunit inactivated influenza vaccine. MiXCR, run by TCRdb on the RT-PCR reads, gives a single entry per CDR3 protein. The table includes roughly 790,000 distinct CDR3 sequences, 21% detected once. This specimen consisted of PBMCs from blood, obtained roughly 5 days after vaccination. The receptors were gathered from a man over 45 who received an inactivated influenza vaccine.

This sequence joins TRBV12-3 or TRBV12-4 and TRBJ2-1; no reliable D call. V was pared by 6 bases and J by 8 bases, with 17 bases between. This CDR3 comprises 14 residues. The CDR3 region has the DNA TGTGCCAGCAGCTCCTCAATCGCCAGAGATGAGCAGTTCTTC. Translating gives CASSSSIARDEQFF.

This clonotype was seen a handful of times. The rearrangement joins TRBV18 to TRBJ2-1; 11 bases map to TRBD2. Trimming removed 3 bases from V and 6 bases from J; junction bases left unmatched: 10. The CDR3 has 17 amino acids. Germline assignment: CDR1 KGHSH and CDR2 LQKENI. The CDR3: CASSPQRLAGLPNEQFF. The DNA of the CDR3 is TGTGCCAGCTCACCCCAACGACTAGCGGGACTTCCCAATGAGCAGTTCTTC. Full variable domain (rest looked up from reference TRBV18 and TRBJ2-1): NAGVMQNPRHLVRRRGQEARLRCSPMKGHSHVYWYRQLPEEGLKFMVYLQKENIIDESGMPKERFSAEFPKEGPSILRIQQVVRGDSAAYFCASSPQRLAGLPNEQFFGPGTRLTVL.

The V call is TRBV20-1, the J call TRBJ1-2, with D perhaps matching TRBD1 (5 bases). Trimming shortened V by 8 bases and J by 3 bases, and 16 bases separated the two germline ends. There are 13 residues in the CDR3. Per germline, CDR1 DFQATT and CDR2 SNEGSKA (reference sequence). The CDR3, as DNA: TGCAGTACCCGTGGGGGTGAGGACTATGGCTACACCTTC. It codes for CSTRGGEDYGYTF.

This clonotype showed up just a few times. The genes are TRBV5-1 and TRBJ1-2; TRBD1 might be the D (5 bases). Per the germline V gene, CDR1 is SGHRS and CDR2 is YFSETQ. The CDR3 is 16 residues long. V was shortened by 0 bases and J by 4 bases, with 16 bases between the two germline ends. The CDR3 region is CASSLDLGGSGYGYTF. The CDR3 nucleotides read TGCGCCAGCAGCTTGGACCTCGGGGGTTCAGGCTATGGCTACACCTTC.

This chain joins TRBV20-1 and TRBJ1-5; TRBD1 is a possible D gene (6 bases). This CDR3 spans 12 amino acids. Trimming removed 8 bases at V and 9 bases at J, with 17 bases between. Per the germline V gene, CDR1 is DFQATT and CDR2 is SNEGSKA (reference sequence). The CDR3 region has the DNA TGCAGTCGGGGGCAGGGCCTAAGGCCCCAGCATTTT. This sequence encodes CSRGQGLRPQHF.

The chain couples TRBV12-3 or TRBV12-4 to TRBJ2-1; D possibly corresponds to TRBD2 (5 bases). The CDR3 loop spans 11 amino acids. V was pared by 5 bases and J by 12 bases, with 11 bases between. CDR3 DNA: TGTGCCAGCAGTCCCGGGATCGGGCAGTTCTTC. This sequence encodes CASSPGIGQFF.

This clonotype has just a few counts. The CDR3 is CASSPMQGIDEQYF. The CDR3 DNA sequence: TGTGCCAGCAGCCCCATGCAGGGGATCGACGAGCAGTACTTC. This chain uses TRBV12-3 or TRBV12-4 with TRBJ2-7; maybe TRBD1 (6 bases). V was trimmed by 6 bases and J by 5 bases, leaving 17 bases between them. The CDR3 has 14 residues.

The chain carries TRBV5-1 and TRBJ2-1; 9 bases match TRBD2. The junction had 8 bases not matched to a gene; V was cut back by 4 bases and J by 3 bases. This CDR3 region has 16 residues. CDR1 SGHRS and CDR2 YFSETQ come from the germline V gene. The CDR3 DNA is TGCGCCAGCAGCGCCAGACTAGCGGATCTCTACAATGAGCAGTTCTTC. Translating it yields CASSARLADLYNEQFF.

There are a few counts of this clonotype. V usage is TRBV6-2 or TRBV6-3 and J usage is TRBJ1-5; 9 bases align to TRBD1. V lost 6 bases and J lost 5; bases outside the gene matches: 5. Germline lookup yields CDR1 MNHEY and CDR2 SVGEGT. The CDR3 is 14 amino acids. The CDR3 region is CASSGTGRDQPQHF. The CDR3 DNA sequence: TGTGCCAGCAGCGGGACAGGGCGGGATCAGCCCCAGCATTTT.

The V call is TRBV5-1, the J call TRBJ1-1, with D uncertain. The V gene's germline CDR1 is SGHRS and CDR2 YFSETQ. The CDR3 covers 15 residues. V gave up 0 bases and J gave up 0 bases, with 9 bases separating them. The CDR3 loop reads CASSLGPTVNTEAFF. CDR3 sequence (DNA): TGCGCCAGCAGCTTGGGGCCTACAGTGAACACTGAAGCTTTCTTT.

The chain's CDR3 is CASSPQAGPSYEQYF. The CDR3, as DNA: TGTGCCAGCAGCCCCCAAGCGGGGCCCTCCTACGAGCAGTACTTC. The chain recombines TRBV7-9 with TRBJ2-7; 7 nucleotides agree with TRBD2. This CDR3 spans 15 amino acids. CDR1 is SEHNR and CDR2 is FQNEAQ in the germline V gene (reference sequence). V trimming: 5 bases; J trimming: 0 bases; junction bases outside the gene matches: 7.

This sequence joins TRBV5-1 and TRBJ2-2; D ambiguous. CDR3 size: 15 residues. Germline CDR1 is SGHRS and CDR2 is YFSETQ. V shed 4 bases and J shed 4 bases, with 14 bases lying between them. In nucleotides, the CDR3 is TGCGCCAGCAGCCCATCACAAGGCAGCACCGGGGAGCTGTTTTTT. It specifies CASSPSQGSTGELFF.

The rearrangement uses TRBV3-1 and TRBJ2-3, with TRBD2 matching 15 bases. Looked up from germline, CDR1 is LGHDT and CDR2 is YNNKEL (reference sequence). V trimming: 3 bases; J trimming: 5 bases; junction bases outside the gene matches: 6. This CDR3 spans 17 amino acids. CDR3 sequence: CASSQGGLAGGVDTQYF. CDR3 sequence (DNA): TGTGCCAGCAGCCAGGGAGGACTAGCGGGGGGGGTAGATACGCAGTATTTT.

This sequence joins TRBV20-1 and TRBJ1-2, with 7 bases that match TRBD1. Germline assignment: CDR1 DFQATT and CDR2 SNEGSKA (reference sequence). This CDR3 comprises 14 residues. The ends lost 6 bases at V and 1 base at J; junction bases unmatched: 8. For the CDR3, the DNA is TGCAGTGCAGGCGGGACAGCCTTTAACTATGGCTACACCTTC. Protein sequence: CSAGGTAFNYGYTF.